The 27 T cell receptor beta chains presented below share a single source sample, sequenced in a study of Graves' ophthalmopathy and Graves' hyperthyroidism (dated by TCRdb to 2016 to 2018). Reads for this sample came from an Illumina HiSeq 2000. For repertoire sequencing, the TCR beta CDR3 regions were amplified from RNA transcripts. HTBI primers and the Qiagen OneStep RT-PCR kit were used in a first-round RT-PCR, which was followed by a second-round multiplex PCR, size selection and purification. The public reads were quality trimmed at Q25 with fastp and then assembled into clones with MiXCR by TCRdb, keeping productive beta chains. Rows matching on CDR3 protein sequence are summarized as one entry with the most common DNA and genes. The sample data list a few hundred thousand distinct CDR3 sequences, and 17% of these were observed just once. The top ten hold 10% to 15% of the sample. The sequenced sample consisted of peripheral blood. The source of these receptors is an adult man with Graves' ophthalmopathy.

The sample holds many counts of this clonotype. The CDR3 bases are TGCGCCAGCAGCCAACAGCCAACAGGGACTGAAGCTTTCTTT. As protein: CASSQQPTGTEAFF. The chain uses TRBV5-1 and TRBJ1-1, with D possibly TRBD1 on 6 matching bases. CDR1 is SGHRS and CDR2 is YFSETQ in the germline V gene. The V gene lost 4 bases and the J gene lost 5 bases, with 15 bases spanning the gap. The CDR3 runs to 14 residues.

This clonotype was seen many times. This chain joins TRBV7-2 and TRBJ1-6; no firm D call. Trimming shortened V by 3 bases and J by 6 bases, and 15 bases separated the two germline ends. The germline V gene has CDR1 SGHTA and CDR2 FQGNSA. The CDR3 is 16 residues long. CDR3 in amino acids: CASSLAGQLLNSPLHF. DNA for the CDR3: TGTGCCAGCAGCTTGGCCGGGCAGCTACTTAATTCACCCCTCCACTTT. Drawing the rest from reference TRBV7-2 and TRBJ1-6, the complete variable domain is GAGVSQSPSNKVTEKGKDVELRCDPISGHTALYWYRQSLGQGLEFLIYFQGNSAPDKSGLPSDRFSAERTGGSVSTLTIQRTQQEDSAVYLCASSLAGQLLNSPLHFGNGTRLTVT.

In this sample, this clonotype turned up many times. V gene TRBV20-1 combines with J gene TRBJ2-7, with 7 bases that match TRBD2. Trimming cost V 6 bases and J 3 bases; bases outside gene matches: 8. The V gene's germline CDR1 is DFQATT and CDR2 SNEGSKA (reference sequence). This CDR3 is built from 13 residues. CDR3 DNA: TGCAGTGCCTATGCGCGGGAGCTCTACGAGCAGTACTTC. Its protein product is CSAYARELYEQYF.

This clonotype was counted at least ten times. The chain is built from TRBV10-1 and TRBJ1-5; D call uncertain. V was pared by 6 bases and J by 11 bases, with 17 bases between. Germline V gene sequence: CDR1 WNHNN, CDR2 SYGVQD (reference sequence). The CDR3 covers 13 residues. CDR3 DNA sequence: TGCGCCAGCAGCCTTAATCATCCTGTATCCCAGCATTTT. It specifies CASSLNHPVSQHF.

This clonotype has just a few counts. The chain has TRBV30 and TRBJ1-2, with a tentative D call TRBD1 (6 bases). Germline V gene sequence: CDR1 GTSNPN, CDR2 SVGIG (reference sequence). This CDR3 has 14 amino acids. Trimming shortened V by 0 bases and J by 3 bases, and 11 bases separated the two germline ends. CDR3 coding DNA: TGTGCCTGGAGTGTAGAGGGGGGTCACTATGGCTACACCTTC. Amino acids: CAWSVEGGHYGYTF.

This clonotype was observed many times. This chain connects TRBV6-1 to TRBJ1-6; a weak D match, TRBD1 (5 bases). The CDR3 has 18 residues. V was cut by 5 bases and J by 0 bases, with 17 bases left in between. CDR1 and CDR2 from the germline V gene are MNHNS and SASEGT. The CDR3 DNA sequence: TGTGCCAGCAGTCTTGGGCAGGGCTACGGCTCCTATAATTCACCCCTCCACTTT. This encodes CASSLGQGYGSYNSPLHF.

The sample holds many counts of this clonotype. The genes are TRBV12-3 or TRBV12-4 and TRBJ1-3, with D possibly being TRBD1 (6 bases). The V gene lost 2 bases and the J gene lost 0 bases, with 11 bases spanning the gap. CDR3 length: 16 residues. The CDR3 nucleotides read TGTGCCAGCAGTTTATACAGGGAAAGCTCTGGAAACACCATATATTTT. Translating it yields CASSLYRESSGNTIYF.

In regard to this clonotype: A much larger clone differs from this one at a single base, so this may be a read error. This chain uses TRBV2 with TRBJ2-7; no reliable D call. This CDR3 contains 14 residues. Trimming left V 3 bases short and J 0 bases short, with 9 bases between. CDR1 is SNHLY and CDR2 is FYNNEI in the germline V gene. CDR3 protein: CASSDAFVSYEQYF. CDR3 nucleotides: TGTGCCAGCAGTGATGCATTCGTCTCCTACGAGCAGTACTTC.

This clonotype was observed many times. The chain has TRBV7-9 and TRBJ2-1; possible D gene TRBD1, 5 bases. CDR1 is SEHNR, CDR2 FQNEAQ, per germline (reference sequence). Trimming stripped 8 bases from V and 4 bases from J, with 12 bases between. This CDR3 has 13 residues. The CDR3 is CASEVDSYNEQFF. CDR3 nucleotide sequence: TGTGCCAGCGAAGTAGACAGTTACAATGAGCAGTTCTTC.

This clonotype was counted at least ten times. This clone may be a read error of a much larger clone one base away. This chain joins TRBV24-1 and TRBJ2-5, with D perhaps matching TRBD1 (6 bases). The CDR3 totals 14 residues. The V gene's germline CDR1 is KGHDR and CDR2 SFDVKD. V was trimmed by 4 bases and J by 2 bases, leaving 10 bases between them. The CDR3 DNA is TGTGCCACCAGTGACCCAGGGGTTCAAGAGACCCAGTACTTC. Its protein product is CATSDPGVQETQYF.

This clonotype was detected ten times or more. The J gene is TRBJ1-1, the V gene TRBV6-5; D unclear. With 4 bases removed from V and 5 bases from J, the gap between germline ends came to 8 bases. The germline V gene has CDR1 MNHEY and CDR2 SVGAGI. This CDR3 comprises 12 residues. CDR3 sequence reads: CASSSGRTEAFF. The DNA for the CDR3 is TGTGCCAGCAGTTCTGGGAGGACTGAAGCTTTCTTT.

The chain joins TRBV24-1 to TRBJ2-7; the match to TRBD2 covers 11 bases. V lost 2 bases to trimming and J lost 0 bases; unmatched junction nucleotides: 8. Germline V CDR1 and CDR2: KGHDR, SFDVKD. There are 18 residues in the CDR3. The CDR3 DNA sequence: TGTGCCACCAGTGATTCCCCATCGACTAGCGGGACCTCCTACGAGCAGTACTTC. Amino acids: CATSDSPSTSGTSYEQYF.

This clonotype appeared many times. The V gene is TRBV19, the J gene TRBJ1-1; D is ambiguous. Germline V CDR1 and CDR2: LNHDA, SQIVND (reference sequence). V lost 7 bases and J 4 bases, leaving 13 bases between the germline ends. The CDR3 is 13 amino acids. CDR3 sequence: CASNHPVATEAFF. For the CDR3, the DNA is TGTGCCAGTAACCATCCCGTGGCCACTGAAGCTTTCTTT.

This clonotype was counted many times. This chain links TRBV7-9 with TRBJ2-7; D remains ambiguous. The V gene lost 4 bases and the J gene lost 6 bases, with 16 bases spanning the gap. This CDR3 has 14 amino acids. In germline, CDR1 is SEHNR, CDR2 FQNEAQ (reference sequence). The CDR3 is CASSWARSPGEQYF. CDR3 in DNA: TGTGCCAGCAGCTGGGCTAGGTCTCCTGGCGAGCAGTACTTC.

V is TRBV11-2 and J is TRBJ1-2, with TRBD1 matching over 8 bases. The CDR3 has 13 residues. Germline lookup yields CDR1 SGHAT and CDR2 FQNNGV. Trimming removed 4 bases from V and 4 bases from J; junction bases left unmatched: 2. CDR3: CASSSGGLYGYTF. The CDR3 bases are TGTGCCAGCAGCTCAGGGGGCCTCTATGGCTACACCTTC.

About this clonotype: A read error is possible here, since a much larger clone lies one base away. The chain joins TRBV28 to TRBJ2-5; D uncertain. The CDR3 is made up of 13 amino acids. Germline values: CDR1 MDHEN, CDR2 SYDVKM. The CDR3 is CACSNSYQETQYF. CDR3 bases: TGTGCCTGCAGCAACTCGTACCAAGAGACCCAGTACTTC.

Ten or more counts support this clonotype. This sequence joins TRBV12-3 or TRBV12-4 and TRBJ1-5; D may be TRBD1 (5 bases). The V end was cut by 3 bases, the J end by 7 bases, with 16 bases between. This CDR3 is 15 amino acids long. The CDR3 protein is CASSLGPGAGQPQHF. The CDR3 DNA reads TGTGCCAGCAGTTTGGGACCCGGGGCAGGGCAGCCCCAGCATTTT.

The table lists this clonotype with many counts. This chain connects TRBV6-4 to TRBJ1-1; D is possibly TRBD1 (5 bases). Deletions cut 8 bases from V and 1 base from J, with 14 bases between. Germline V lookup: CDR1 MRHNA, CDR2 SNTAGT. The CDR3 sequence is 14 residues long. CDR3 in amino acids: CASPRPGTNTEAFF. The CDR3 DNA follows: TGTGCCAGCCCCCGACCAGGGACGAACACTGAAGCTTTCTTT.

This clonotype was observed many times. The chain uses TRBV29-1 and TRBJ2-7, with 9 bases aligning to TRBD1. The trim removed 4 bases at V and 6 bases at J, leaving 4 bases unmatched. This CDR3 contains 12 residues. The germline V gene encodes CDR1 SQVTM and CDR2 ANQGSEA. CDR3 in DNA: TGCAGCGTTGTGGGACAGGGACGCGAGCAGTACTTC. Its protein is CSVVGQGREQYF.

This clonotype was recorded many times. The J gene is TRBJ1-2, the V gene TRBV5-1, with 7 bases that match TRBD1. Losses at the gene ends were 4 bases for V and 4 bases for J; bases not matched to a gene: 13. CDR3 length: 16 residues. Germline V gene sequence: CDR1 SGHRS, CDR2 YFSETQ. The DNA for the CDR3 is TGCGCCAGCAGCCCAGGGACAGCGGCGCCTGGCTATGGCTACACCTTC. Amino acid sequence: CASSPGTAAPGYGYTF.

This clonotype was recorded at least ten times. The chain links TRBV7-2 to TRBJ1-5; D remains unclear. V lost 2 bases and J lost 0, with 8 bases in between. The CDR3 spans 15 residues. Germline V lookup: CDR1 SGHTA, CDR2 FQGNSA. The CDR3 spells CASSLRYYSNQPQHF. CDR3 coding DNA: TGTGCCAGCAGCTTAAGGTATTATAGCAATCAGCCCCAGCATTTT. Filled out from reference TRBV7-2 and TRBJ1-5, the complete variable domain reads GAGVSQSPSNKVTEKGKDVELRCDPISGHTALYWYRQSLGQGLEFLIYFQGNSAPDKSGLPSDRFSAERTGGSVSTLTIQRTQQEDSAVYLCASSLRYYSNQPQHFGDGTRLSIL.

This clonotype occurred many times. This chain uses TRBV7-3 with TRBJ2-4; D not certain. The ends were cut back, 3 bases at V and 6 bases at J, with 12 bases in the middle. The CDR3 spans 14 residues. In germline, CDR1 is SGHTA, CDR2 FQGTGA. This CDR3 is CASSFGVAGNIQYF. The CDR3 coding sequence is TGTGCCAGCAGCTTTGGGGTAGCTGGAAACATTCAGTACTTC.

This clonotype was observed many times. The genes are TRBV7-6 and TRBJ2-5; 7 bases match TRBD1. The V gene end was trimmed by 5 bases and the J gene end by 3 bases; junction bases not matched to a gene: 15. CDR1 and CDR2 from the germline V gene are SGHVS and FNYEAQ. The CDR3 loop spans 17 amino acids. The CDR3 sequence: CASSHKNRGGWEETQYF. The CDR3 DNA is TGTGCCAGCAGCCACAAGAACAGGGGTGGATGGGAAGAGACCCAGTACTTC.

Ten or more counts support this clonotype. At one end the junction does not follow the germline gene, possibly because of a read error. The V gene is TRBV9, the J gene TRBJ1-1; 11 bases align to TRBD1. The CDR3 is 18 amino acids. Per germline, CDR1 SGDLS and CDR2 YYNGEE. The CDR3: CASSVPTGQGARNAEAFF. As DNA, the CDR3 is TGTGCCAGCAGCGTCCCAACAGGACAGGGGGCACGGAACGCTGAAGCTTTCTTT.

This clonotype showed up many times. This chain joins TRBV6-1 and TRBJ2-4, with TRBD2 matching 8 bases. Germline V gene data show CDR1 as MNHNS and CDR2 as SASEGT. This CDR3 comprises 20 residues. Trimming removed 1 base from V and 0 bases from J; junction bases left unmatched: 14. The CDR3 DNA is TGTGCCAGCAGTGAAGTCGTTCCGATGACTAGCGCACTAGCCAAAAACATTCAGTACTTC. It translates to CASSEVVPMTSALAKNIQYF.

This clonotype came up many times. The gene calls are TRBV30 and TRBJ1-1; unclear D gene. Trimming took 3 bases from V and 4 from J, leaving 9 bases between them. The CDR3 consists of 12 residues. Germline V gene sequence: CDR1 GTSNPN, CDR2 SVGIG (reference sequence). DNA for the CDR3: TGTGCCTGGAGGAGGGTAATCACTGAAGCTTTCTTT. Translating it yields CAWRRVITEAFF.

This clonotype was observed many times. This sequence joins TRBV7-8 and TRBJ2-2; TRBD2 matches 7 bases. Germline V lookup: CDR1 SGHVS, CDR2 FQNEAQ. The V gene end was trimmed by 4 bases and the J gene end by 0 bases; junction bases not matched to a gene: 5. This CDR3 has 16 residues. The chain's CDR3 is CASSSLAVANTGELFF. CDR3 DNA sequence: TGTGCCAGCAGCTCTCTAGCGGTAGCGAACACCGGGGAGCTGTTTTTT.